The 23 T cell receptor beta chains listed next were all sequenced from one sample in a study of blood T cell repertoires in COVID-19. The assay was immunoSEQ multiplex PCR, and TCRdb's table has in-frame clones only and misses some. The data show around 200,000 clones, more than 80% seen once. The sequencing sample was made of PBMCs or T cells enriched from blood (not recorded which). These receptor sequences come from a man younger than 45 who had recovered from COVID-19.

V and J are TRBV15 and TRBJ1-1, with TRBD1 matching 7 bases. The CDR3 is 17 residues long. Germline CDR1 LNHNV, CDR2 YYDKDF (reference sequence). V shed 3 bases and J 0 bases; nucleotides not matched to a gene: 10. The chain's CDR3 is CATSSETKTGVNTEAFF. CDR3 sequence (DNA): TGTGCCACCAGCAGCGAAACTAAAACAGGGGTGAACACTGAAGCTTTCTTT.

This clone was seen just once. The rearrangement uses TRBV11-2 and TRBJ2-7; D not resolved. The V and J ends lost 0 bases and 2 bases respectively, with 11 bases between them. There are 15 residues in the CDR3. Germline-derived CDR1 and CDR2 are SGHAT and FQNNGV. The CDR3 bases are TGTGCCAGCAGCTTAGACCAGTATGGGCCCTACGAGCAGTACTTC. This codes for CASSLDQYGPYEQYF. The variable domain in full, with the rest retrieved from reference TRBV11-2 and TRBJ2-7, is EAGVAQSPRYKIIEKRQSVAFWCNPISGHATLYWYQQILGQGPKLLIQFQNNGVVDDSQLPKDRFSAERLKGVDSTLKIQPAKLEDSAVYLCASSLDQYGPYEQYFGPGTRLTVT.

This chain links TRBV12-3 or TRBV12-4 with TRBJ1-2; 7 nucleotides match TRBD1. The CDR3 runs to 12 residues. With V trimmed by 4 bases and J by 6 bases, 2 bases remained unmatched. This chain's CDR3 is CASSYRGHGYTF. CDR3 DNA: TGTGCCAGCAGTTACAGGGGACATGGCTACACCTTC.

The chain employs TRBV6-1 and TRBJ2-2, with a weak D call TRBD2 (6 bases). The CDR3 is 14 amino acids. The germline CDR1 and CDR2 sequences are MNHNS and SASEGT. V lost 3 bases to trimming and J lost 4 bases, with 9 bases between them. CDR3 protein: CASSDGTVTGELFF. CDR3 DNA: TGTGCCAGCAGTGACGGGACTGTCACCGGGGAGCTGTTTTTT.

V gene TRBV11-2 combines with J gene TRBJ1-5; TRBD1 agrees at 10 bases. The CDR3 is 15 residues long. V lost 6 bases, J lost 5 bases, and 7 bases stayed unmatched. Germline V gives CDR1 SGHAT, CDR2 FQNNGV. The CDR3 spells CASSSTGTGDQPQHF. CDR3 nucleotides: TGTGCCAGCAGTTCTACCGGGACAGGGGATCAGCCCCAGCATTTT.

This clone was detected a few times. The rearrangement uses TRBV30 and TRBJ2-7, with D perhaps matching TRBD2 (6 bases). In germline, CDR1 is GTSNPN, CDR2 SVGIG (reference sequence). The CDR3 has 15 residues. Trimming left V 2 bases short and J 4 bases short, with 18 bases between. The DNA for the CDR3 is TGTGCCTGGAGTACTCAAGTCGGGGGAGAGTACGAGCAGTACTTC. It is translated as CAWSTQVGGEYEQYF.

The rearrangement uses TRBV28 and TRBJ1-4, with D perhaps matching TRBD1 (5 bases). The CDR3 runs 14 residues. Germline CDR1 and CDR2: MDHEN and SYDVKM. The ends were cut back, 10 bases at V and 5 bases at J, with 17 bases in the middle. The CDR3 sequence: CATQSGRRNEKLFF. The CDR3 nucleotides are TGTGCCACCCAATCAGGGAGGAGGAATGAAAAACTGTTTTTT.

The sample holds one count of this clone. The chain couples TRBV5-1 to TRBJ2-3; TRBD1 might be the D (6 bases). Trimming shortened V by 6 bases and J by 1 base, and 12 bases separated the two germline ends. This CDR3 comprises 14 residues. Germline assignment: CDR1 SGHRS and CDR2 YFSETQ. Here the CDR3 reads CASMTAGGTDTQYF. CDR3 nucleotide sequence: TGCGCCAGCATGACGGCAGGGGGCACAGATACGCAGTATTTT.

CDR3 sequence reads: CASSVDPGQALHF. The CDR3 bases are TGTGCCAGCAGCGTAGATCCTGGGCAGGCCCTCCACTTT. The J gene is TRBJ1-6, the V gene TRBV9; D gene uncertain. The CDR3 is made up of 13 amino acids. Trimming removed 0 bases from V and 14 bases from J, with 12 bases in between. CDR1 SGDLS and CDR2 YYNGEE come from the germline V gene.

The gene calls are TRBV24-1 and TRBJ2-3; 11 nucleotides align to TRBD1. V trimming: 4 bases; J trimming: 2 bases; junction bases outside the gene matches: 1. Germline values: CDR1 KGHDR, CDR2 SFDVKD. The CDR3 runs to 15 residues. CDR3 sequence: CATSEDRGPTDTQYF. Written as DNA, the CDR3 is TGTGCCACCAGTGAGGACAGGGGGCCCACAGATACGCAGTATTTT.

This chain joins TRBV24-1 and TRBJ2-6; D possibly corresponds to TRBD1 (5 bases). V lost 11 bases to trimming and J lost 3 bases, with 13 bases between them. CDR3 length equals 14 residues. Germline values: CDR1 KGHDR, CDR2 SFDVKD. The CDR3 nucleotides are TGTGCCATAGAGCAGGGATTTGGGGCCAACGTCCTGACTTTC. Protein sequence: CAIEQGFGANVLTF.

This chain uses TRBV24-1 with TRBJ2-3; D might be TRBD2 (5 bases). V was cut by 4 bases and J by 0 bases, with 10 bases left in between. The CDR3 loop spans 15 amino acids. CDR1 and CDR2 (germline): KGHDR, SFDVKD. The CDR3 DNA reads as TGTGCCACCAGTGACTACGGACTTAGCACAGATACGCAGTATTTT. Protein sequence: CATSDYGLSTDTQYF.

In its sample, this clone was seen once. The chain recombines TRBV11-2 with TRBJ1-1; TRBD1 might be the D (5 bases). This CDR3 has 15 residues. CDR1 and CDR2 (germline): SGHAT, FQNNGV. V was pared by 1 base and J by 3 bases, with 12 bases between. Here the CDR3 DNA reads TGTGCCAGCAGCTTAGTCAGGGTCCGGGACACTGAAGCTTTCTTT. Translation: CASSLVRVRDTEAFF.

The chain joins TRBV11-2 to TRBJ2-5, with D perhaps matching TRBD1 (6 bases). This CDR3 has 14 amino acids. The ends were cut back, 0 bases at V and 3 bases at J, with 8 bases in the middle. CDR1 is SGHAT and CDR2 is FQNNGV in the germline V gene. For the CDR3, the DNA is TGTGCCAGCAGCTTAGACCCAGGGGAAGAGACCCAGTACTTC. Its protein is CASSLDPGEETQYF. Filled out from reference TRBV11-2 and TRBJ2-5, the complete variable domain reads EAGVAQSPRYKIIEKRQSVAFWCNPISGHATLYWYQQILGQGPKLLIQFQNNGVVDDSQLPKDRFSAERLKGVDSTLKIQPAKLEDSAVYLCASSLDPGEETQYFGPGTRLLVL.

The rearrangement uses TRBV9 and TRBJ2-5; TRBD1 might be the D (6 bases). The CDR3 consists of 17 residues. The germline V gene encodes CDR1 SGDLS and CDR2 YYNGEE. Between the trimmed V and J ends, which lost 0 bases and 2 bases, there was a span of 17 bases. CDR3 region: CASSVGVSLRGQETQYF. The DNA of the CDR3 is TGTGCCAGCAGCGTAGGGGTCAGCCTCAGGGGACAAGAGACCCAGTACTTC.

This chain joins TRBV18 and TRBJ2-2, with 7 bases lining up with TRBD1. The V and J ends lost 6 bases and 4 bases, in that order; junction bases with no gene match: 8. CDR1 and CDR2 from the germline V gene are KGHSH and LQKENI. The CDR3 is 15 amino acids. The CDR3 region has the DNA TGTGCCAGCTCCCTAGGGACAGTATTCACCGGGGAGCTGTTTTTT. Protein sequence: CASSLGTVFTGELFF.

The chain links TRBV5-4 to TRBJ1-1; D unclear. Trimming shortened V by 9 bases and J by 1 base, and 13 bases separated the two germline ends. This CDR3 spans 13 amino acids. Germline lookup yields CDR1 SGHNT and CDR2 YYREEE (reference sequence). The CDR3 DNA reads TGTGCCACCAACAAGGCGGGGAACACTGAAGCTTTCTTT. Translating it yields CATNKAGNTEAFF.

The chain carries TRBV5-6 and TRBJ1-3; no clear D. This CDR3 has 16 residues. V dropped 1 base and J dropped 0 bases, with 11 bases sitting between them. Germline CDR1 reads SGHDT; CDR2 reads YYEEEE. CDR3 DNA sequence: TGTGCCAGCAGCTTGTTACGAGGGTCCTCTGGAAACACCATATATTTT. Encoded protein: CASSLLRGSSGNTIYF.

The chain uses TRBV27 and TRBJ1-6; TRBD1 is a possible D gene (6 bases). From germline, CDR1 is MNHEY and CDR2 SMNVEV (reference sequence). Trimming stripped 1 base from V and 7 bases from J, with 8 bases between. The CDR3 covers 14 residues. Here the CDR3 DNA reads TGTGCCAGCAGTTTATGGGGGGGCAATTCACCCCTCCACTTT. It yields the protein CASSLWGGNSPLHF.

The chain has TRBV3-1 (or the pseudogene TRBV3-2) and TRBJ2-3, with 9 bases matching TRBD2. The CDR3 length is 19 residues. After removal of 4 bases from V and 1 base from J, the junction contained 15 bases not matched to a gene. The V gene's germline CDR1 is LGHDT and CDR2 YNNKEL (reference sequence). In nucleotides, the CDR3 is TGTGCCAGCAGCCCCCCGGGTAGCGGGAGTATCCGTGGCACAGATACGCAGTATTTT. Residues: CASSPPGSGSIRGTDTQYF.

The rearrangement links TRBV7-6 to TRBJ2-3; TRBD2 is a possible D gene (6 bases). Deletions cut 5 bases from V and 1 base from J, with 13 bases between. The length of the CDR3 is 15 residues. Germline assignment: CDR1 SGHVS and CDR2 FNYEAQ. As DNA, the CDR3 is TGTGCCAGCAGCACCCGACTAGATGGCACAGATACGCAGTATTTT. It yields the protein CASSTRLDGTDTQYF.

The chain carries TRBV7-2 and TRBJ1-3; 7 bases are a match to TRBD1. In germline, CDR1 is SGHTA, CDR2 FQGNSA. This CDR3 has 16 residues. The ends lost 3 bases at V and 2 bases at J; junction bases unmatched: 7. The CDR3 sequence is CASSLLTGRTGNTIYF. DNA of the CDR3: TGTGCCAGCAGCTTGTTGACAGGGCGGACTGGAAACACCATATATTTT. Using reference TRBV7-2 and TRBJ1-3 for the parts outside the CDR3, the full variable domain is GAGVSQSPSNKVTEKGKDVELRCDPISGHTALYWYRQSLGQGLEFLIYFQGNSAPDKSGLPSDRFSAERTGGSVSTLTIQRTQQEDSAVYLCASSLLTGRTGNTIYFGEGSWLTVV.

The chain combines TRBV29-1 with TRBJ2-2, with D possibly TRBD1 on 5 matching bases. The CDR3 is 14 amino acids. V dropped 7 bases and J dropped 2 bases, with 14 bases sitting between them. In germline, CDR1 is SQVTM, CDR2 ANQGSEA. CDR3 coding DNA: TGCAGCGCTGGGGCCCTAGGAAACACCGGGGAGCTGTTTTTT. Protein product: CSAGALGNTGELFF.